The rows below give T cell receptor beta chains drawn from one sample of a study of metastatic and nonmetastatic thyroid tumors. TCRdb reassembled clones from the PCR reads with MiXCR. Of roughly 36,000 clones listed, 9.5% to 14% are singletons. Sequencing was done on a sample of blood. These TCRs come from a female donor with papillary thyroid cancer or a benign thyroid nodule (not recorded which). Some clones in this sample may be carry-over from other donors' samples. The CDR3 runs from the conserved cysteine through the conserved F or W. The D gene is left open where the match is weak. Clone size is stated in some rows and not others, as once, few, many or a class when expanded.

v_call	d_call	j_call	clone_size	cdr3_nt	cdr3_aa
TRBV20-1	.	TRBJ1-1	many	TGCAGTGCTAGAGGAGGCGAGGCAGGGCCGACTGAAGCTTTCTTT	CSARGGEAGPTEAFF
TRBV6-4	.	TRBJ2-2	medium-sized	TGTGCCAGCAGTGACTCGCAAGCCGGGGAGCTGTTTTTT	CASSDSQAGELFF
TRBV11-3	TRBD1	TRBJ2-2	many	TGTGCCAGCAGCGAGTACAGGGGGCGGAACGGGGAGCTGTTTTTT	CASSEYRGRNGELFF
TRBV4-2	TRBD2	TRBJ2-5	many	TGTGCCAGCAGCCAAGGACTAGCGGGAGAAGAGGAGACCCAGTACTTC	CASSQGLAGEEETQYF
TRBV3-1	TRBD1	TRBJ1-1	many	TGTGCCAGCAGCCAAGCCTACAGGGGTAGCACTGAAGCTTTCTTT	CASSQAYRGSTEAFF
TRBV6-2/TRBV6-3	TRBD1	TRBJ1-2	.	TGTGCCAGCATCCCCCGGGACAGGGGGTCACCTAACTATGGCTACACCTTC	CASIPRDRGSPNYGYTF
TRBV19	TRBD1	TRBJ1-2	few	TGTGTCAGTAGTTGGGACAGAACGAGTAACTATGGTTACACCTTC	CVSSWDRTSNYGYTF
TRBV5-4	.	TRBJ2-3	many	TGTGCCAGCAGCTTGGGGATATCTAGCACAGATACGCAGTATTTT	CASSLGISSTDTQYF
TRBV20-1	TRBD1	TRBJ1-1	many	TGCAGTGCTTACGACAGGGGGAACACTGAAGCTTTCTTT	CSAYDRGNTEAFF
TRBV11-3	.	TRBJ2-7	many	TGTGCCAGCAGCTCCAAGTCAGTAGACGAGCAGTACTTC	CASSSKSVDEQYF
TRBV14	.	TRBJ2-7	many	TGTGCCAGCAGCCAGACGGACAGCCGGCAGTACTTC	CASSQTDSRQYF
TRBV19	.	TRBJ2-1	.	TGTGCCACCCACTCGGGGGTAGATGAGCAGTTATTC	CATHSGVDEQLF
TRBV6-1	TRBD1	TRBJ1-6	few	TGTGCCAGCAGTCACGACAGGGAGAGCTCACCCCTCCACTTT	CASSHDRESSPLHF
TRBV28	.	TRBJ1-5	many	TGTGCCAGCAGTTTTCCCGGAGGGGGCAATCAGCCCCAGCATTTT	CASSFPGGGNQPQHF
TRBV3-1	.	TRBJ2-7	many	TGTGCCAGCAGCCAAGGTGTAGAGGGGACGCAACAGTTC	CASSQGVEGTQQF
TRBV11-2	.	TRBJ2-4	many	TGTGCCAGCAGCTCGCGTGGCAGGGAAGGGGACATTCAGTACTTC	CASSSRGREGDIQYF
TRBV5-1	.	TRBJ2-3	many	TGCGCCAGCAGCTTCCCTCCACCGTACAGCACAGATACGCAGTATTTT	CASSFPPPYSTDTQYF
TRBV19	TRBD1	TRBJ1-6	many	TGTGCCAGTAGTGCCGGGACAGGGGGCAAGAATTCACCCCTCCACTTT	CASSAGTGGKNSPLHF
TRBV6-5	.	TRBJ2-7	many	TGTGCCAGCAGTTACTCCCCCTACGAGCAGTACTTC	CASSYSPYEQYF
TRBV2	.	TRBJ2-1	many	TGTGCCACCTCTCTTGGCCCGGCTTTAGAAAGGGACAATGAGCAGTTCTTC	CATSLGPALERDNEQFF
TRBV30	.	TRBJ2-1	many	TGTGCCTGGGAGGCCCTGGGGCATGAGCAGTTCTTC	CAWEALGHEQFF
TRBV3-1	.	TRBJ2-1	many	TGTGCCAGCAGCCGAGCAGGGGATGAGCAGTTCTTC	CASSRAGDEQFF
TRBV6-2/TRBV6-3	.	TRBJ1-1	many	TGTGCCAGCACCCCTTTGGTGGGGGCCCGTGAAGCTTTCTTT	CASTPLVGAREAFF
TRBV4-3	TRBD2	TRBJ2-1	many	TGCGCCGGCAGCCAAGACGGGACTAGTCTGGATGAGCAGTTCTTC	CAGSQDGTSLDEQFF
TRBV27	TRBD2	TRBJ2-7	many	TGTGCCAGCAGTGGGACTAGCTCCTCCTACGAGCAGTACTTC	CASSGTSSSYEQYF
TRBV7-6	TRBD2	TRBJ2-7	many	TGTGCCAGCAGCCCAGCGGGAGCCCCCCTCGAGCAGTACTTC	CASSPAGAPLEQYF
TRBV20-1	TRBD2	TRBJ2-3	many	TGCAGTGCAGATTCCTCTCTAGCGGTCACAGATACGCAGTATTTT	CSADSSLAVTDTQYF
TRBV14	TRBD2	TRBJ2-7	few	TGTGCCAGCAGCCGATATCTGATAGTAGCGGGAGATCGGCCCCCCCCCGGCCTCGAGCAGTACTTC	CASSRYLIVAGDRPPPGLEQYF
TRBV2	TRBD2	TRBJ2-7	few	TGTGCCAGCAGAACCGGGACTAGCGATCACGAGCAGTACTTC	CASRTGTSDHEQYF
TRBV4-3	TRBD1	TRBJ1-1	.	TGCGCCAGCAGCCAAATGGGACAGGGGATCGCTGAAGCTTTCTTT	CASSQMGQGIAEAFF
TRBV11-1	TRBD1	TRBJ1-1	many	TGTGCCAGCAGCCCAAGGACAGGCATGAACACTGAAGCTTTCTTT	CASSPRTGMNTEAFF
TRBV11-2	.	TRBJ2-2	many	TGTGCCAGCAGCCCTCAGCGGGACACCGGGGAGCTGTTTTTT	CASSPQRDTGELFF
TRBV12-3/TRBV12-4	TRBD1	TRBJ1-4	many	TGTGCCAGCAGTCCGCACAGGGGGGCGGGGGAAAAACTGTTTTTT	CASSPHRGAGEKLFF
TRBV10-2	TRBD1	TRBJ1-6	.	TGCGCCAGCAGTGAGGGGACAGGGGATAGGTCACCCCTCCACTTT	CASSEGTGDRSPLHF
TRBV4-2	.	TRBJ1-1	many	TGTGCCAGCAGCCAAGTGGGCGTTCTGGACACTGAAGCTTTCTTT	CASSQVGVLDTEAFF
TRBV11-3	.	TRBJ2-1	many	TGTGCCAGCAGCTTAGATCCCAGAAGTAGATACAATGAGCAGTTCTTC	CASSLDPRSRYNEQFF
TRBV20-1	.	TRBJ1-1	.	TGCAGTGCTCCCGCATGGAGAGGAGCTTTGTTT	CSAPAWRGALF
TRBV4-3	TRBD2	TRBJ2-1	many	TGCGCCAGCAGCCAAGAGCCACTAGCGGGGAACAATGAGCAGTTCTTC	CASSQEPLAGNNEQFF
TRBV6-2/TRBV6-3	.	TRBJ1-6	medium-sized	TGTGCCAGCAGGACCGCTCGGGACGGAGCTTCACCCCTCCACTTT	CASRTARDGASPLHF
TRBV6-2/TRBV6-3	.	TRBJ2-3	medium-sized	TGTGCCAGCAGTCGACAGGGCACAGATACGCAGTATTTT	CASSRQGTDTQYF
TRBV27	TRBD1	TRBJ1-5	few	TGTGCCAGCAGCCTGACAGGGAATCAGCCCCAGCATTTT	CASSLTGNQPQHF
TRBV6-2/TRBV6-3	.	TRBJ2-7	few	TGTGCCAGCAGTCCCGACAGTTGGGAGCAGTACTTC	CASSPDSWEQYF
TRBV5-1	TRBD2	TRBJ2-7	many	TGCGCCAGCAGCTGGACGCGGGAGGGTCCCGAGCAGTACTTC	CASSWTREGPEQYF
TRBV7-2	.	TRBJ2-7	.	TGTGCCAGCAGGTGGGGCTATGGCACCTACGAGCAGTACTTC	CASRWGYGTYEQYF
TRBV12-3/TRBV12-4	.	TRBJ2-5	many	TGTGCCAGCAGTTTGGTTGCGGCTGGGGGGACCCAGTACTTC	CASSLVAAGGTQYF
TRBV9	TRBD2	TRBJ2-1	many	TGTGCCAGCAGCGCCATATCTGGGACTAGCGTAAACAATGAGCAGTTCTTC	CASSAISGTSVNNEQFF